Following are 7 T cell receptor beta chains from one sample sequenced in a study of cytomegalovirus exposure and HLA in healthy donors. This table comes from immunoSEQ multiplex PCR, and its TCRdb copy is limited to in-frame clones, with some not included. The sample shows some 190,000 clones, about 82% of them seen only once. The sequenced material came from PBMCs. These receptors were taken from a woman aged 18-35 years in good health and CMV-seronegative.

This sequence joins TRBV7-9 and TRBJ2-1; D unclear. Germline lookup yields CDR1 SEHNR and CDR2 FQNEAQ (reference sequence). This CDR3 has 12 residues. Trimming removed 1 base from V and 6 bases from J, with 4 bases in between. The CDR3 coding sequence is TGTGCCAGCAGCTTAGGACTCAATGAGCAGTTCTTC. Translating gives CASSLGLNEQFF.

The V call is TRBV7-3, the J call TRBJ2-2, with 12 bases that match TRBD2. The CDR3 consists of 17 residues. Germline lookup yields CDR1 SGHTA and CDR2 FQGTGA. With V trimmed by 8 bases and J by 5 bases, 12 bases remained unmatched. The CDR3, as DNA: TGTGCCAGCTCGCGACTAGCGGGGGCCCGGGGGACCGGGGAGCTGTTTTTT. This codes for CASSRLAGARGTGELFF.

This chain uses TRBV6-6 with TRBJ2-2; 7 bases align to TRBD1. The CDR3 sequence is 14 residues long. The J segment lost 7 bases and the V segment lost 6 bases, leaving 8 bases of the junction unmatched. Germline CDR1 is MNHNY and CDR2 is SVGAGI (reference sequence). In DNA, the CDR3 is TGTGCCAGCAGCCGAACAGGGGCCGTCGGGGAGCTGTTTTTT. Translated, it gives CASSRTGAVGELFF.

This chain uses TRBV28 with TRBJ1-4; 10 nucleotides match TRBD1. The trim removed 6 bases at V and 17 bases at J, leaving 9 bases unmatched. Germline V gene data show CDR1 as MDHEN and CDR2 as SYDVKM. The CDR3 length is 12 residues. For the CDR3, the DNA is TGTGCCAGCAGCTCTCCCCGGGACAGGGGCTTTTTT. It translates to CASSSPRDRGFF.

The rearrangement joins TRBV6-6 to TRBJ1-1, with 7 bases lining up with TRBD1. CDR1 and CDR2 (germline): MNHNY, SVGAGI (reference sequence). The CDR3 sequence is 14 residues long. V was clipped by 0 bases and J by 7 bases; unmatched bases: 5. The CDR3 protein is CASSYSSQGVEAFF. The CDR3 DNA sequence: TGTGCCAGCAGTTACTCGTCGCAGGGGGTTGAAGCTTTCTTT.

The J gene is TRBJ2-1, the V gene TRBV15, with TRBD1 matching 7 bases. The V gene's germline CDR1 is LNHNV and CDR2 YYDKDF (reference sequence). V shed 3 bases and J 7 bases; nucleotides not matched to a gene: 9. The CDR3 sequence is 15 residues long. CDR3 nucleotide sequence: TGTGCCACCAGCAGGGCATGGGACAGAGGGAATGAGCAGTTCTTC. Encoded protein: CATSRAWDRGNEQFF. Filled out from reference TRBV15 and TRBJ2-1, the complete variable domain reads DAMVIQNPRYQVTQFGKPVTLSCSQTLNHNVMYWYQQKSSQAPKLLFHYYDKDFNNEADTPDNFQSRRPNTSFCFLDIRSPGLGDTAMYLCATSRAWDRGNEQFFGPGTRLTVL.

The V call is TRBV14, the J call TRBJ1-6; TRBD1 matches at 7 bases. V was pared by 3 bases and J by 10 bases, with 3 bases of the junction left unmatched. This CDR3 comprises 13 residues. Germline V gene data show CDR1 as SGHDN and CDR2 as FVKESK. CDR3: CASSQTGQSPLHF. Written as DNA, the CDR3 is TGTGCCAGCAGCCAGACAGGGCAATCACCCCTCCACTTT.